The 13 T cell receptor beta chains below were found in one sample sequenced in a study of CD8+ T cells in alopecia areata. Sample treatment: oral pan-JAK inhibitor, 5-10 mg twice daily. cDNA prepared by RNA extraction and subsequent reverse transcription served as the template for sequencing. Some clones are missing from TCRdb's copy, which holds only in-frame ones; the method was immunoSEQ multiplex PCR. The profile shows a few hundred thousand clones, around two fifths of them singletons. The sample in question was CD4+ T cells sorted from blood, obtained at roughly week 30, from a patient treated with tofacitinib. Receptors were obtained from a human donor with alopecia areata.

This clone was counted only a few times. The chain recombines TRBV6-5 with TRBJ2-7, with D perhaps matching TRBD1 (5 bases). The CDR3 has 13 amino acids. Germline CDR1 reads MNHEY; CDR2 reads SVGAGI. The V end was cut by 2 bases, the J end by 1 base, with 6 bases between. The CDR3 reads CASSYPGSYEQYF. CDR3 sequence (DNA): TGTGCCAGCAGTTACCCAGGGTCCTACGAGCAGTACTTC.

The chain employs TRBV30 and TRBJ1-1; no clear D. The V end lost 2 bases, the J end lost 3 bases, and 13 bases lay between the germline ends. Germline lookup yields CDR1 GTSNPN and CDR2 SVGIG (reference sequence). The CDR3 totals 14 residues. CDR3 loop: CAWSKDAQDTEAFF. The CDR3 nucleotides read TGTGCCTGGAGTAAAGACGCCCAGGACACTGAAGCTTTCTTT.

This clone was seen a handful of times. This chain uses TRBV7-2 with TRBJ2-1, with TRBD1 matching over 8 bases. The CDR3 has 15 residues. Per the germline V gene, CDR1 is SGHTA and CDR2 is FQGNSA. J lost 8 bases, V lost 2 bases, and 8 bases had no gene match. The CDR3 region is CASSLSGQVADEQFF. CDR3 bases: TGTGCCAGCAGCTTATCGGGACAGGTAGCGGATGAGCAGTTCTTC.

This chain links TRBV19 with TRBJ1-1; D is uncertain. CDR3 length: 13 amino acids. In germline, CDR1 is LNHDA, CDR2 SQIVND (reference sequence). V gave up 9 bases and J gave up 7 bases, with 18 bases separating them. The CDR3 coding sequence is TGTGCCAGCAAACCGTCGGACGGGGATGAAGCTTTCTTT. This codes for CASKPSDGDEAFF. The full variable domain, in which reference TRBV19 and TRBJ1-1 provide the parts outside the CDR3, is DGGITQSPKYLFRKEGQNVTLSCEQNLNHDAMYWYRQDPGQGLRLIYYSQIVNDFQKGDIAEGYSVSREKKESFPLTVTSAQKNPTAFYLCASKPSDGDEAFFGQGTRLTVV.

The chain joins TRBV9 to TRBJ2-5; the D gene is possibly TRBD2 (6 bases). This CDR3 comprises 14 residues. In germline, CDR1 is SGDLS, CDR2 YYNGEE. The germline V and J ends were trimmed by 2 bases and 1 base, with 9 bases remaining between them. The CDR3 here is CASSVGGVQETQYF. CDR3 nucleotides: TGTGCCAGCAGCGTGGGCGGGGTCCAAGAGACCCAGTACTTC.

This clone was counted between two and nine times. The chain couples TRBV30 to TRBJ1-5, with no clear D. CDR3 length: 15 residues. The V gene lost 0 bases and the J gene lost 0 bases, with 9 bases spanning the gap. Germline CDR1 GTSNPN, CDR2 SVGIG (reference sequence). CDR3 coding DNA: TGTGCCTGGAGTGTCTCCGTTAATAGCAATCAGCCCCAGCATTTT. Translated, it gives CAWSVSVNSNQPQHF.

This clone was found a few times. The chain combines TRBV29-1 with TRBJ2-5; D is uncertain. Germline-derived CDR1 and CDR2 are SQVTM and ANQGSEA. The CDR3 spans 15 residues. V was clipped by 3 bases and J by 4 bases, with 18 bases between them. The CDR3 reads CSVDSHLRRGETQYF. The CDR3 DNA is TGCAGCGTTGACTCCCACCTTCGCAGAGGAGAGACCCAGTACTTC.

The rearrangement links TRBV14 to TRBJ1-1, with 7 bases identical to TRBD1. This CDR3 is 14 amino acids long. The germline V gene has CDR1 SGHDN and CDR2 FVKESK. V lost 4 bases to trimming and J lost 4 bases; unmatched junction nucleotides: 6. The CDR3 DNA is TGTGCCAGCAGCCCACAGGGGAGGGGCACTGAAGCTTTCTTT. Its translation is CASSPQGRGTEAFF. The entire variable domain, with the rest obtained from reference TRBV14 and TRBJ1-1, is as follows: EAGVTQFPSHSVIEKGQTVTLRCDPISGHDNLYWYRRVMGKEIKFLLHFVKESKQDESGMPNNRFLAERTGGTYSTLKVQPAELEDSGVYFCASSPQGRGTEAFFGQGTRLTVV.

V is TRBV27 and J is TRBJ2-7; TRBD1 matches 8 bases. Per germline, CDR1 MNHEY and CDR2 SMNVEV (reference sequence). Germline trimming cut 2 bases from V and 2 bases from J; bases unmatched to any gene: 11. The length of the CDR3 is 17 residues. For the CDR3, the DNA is TGTGCCAGCAGTTTACGCCCCCCCGGGACAGGCCCCTACGAGCAGTACTTC. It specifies CASSLRPPGTGPYEQYF.

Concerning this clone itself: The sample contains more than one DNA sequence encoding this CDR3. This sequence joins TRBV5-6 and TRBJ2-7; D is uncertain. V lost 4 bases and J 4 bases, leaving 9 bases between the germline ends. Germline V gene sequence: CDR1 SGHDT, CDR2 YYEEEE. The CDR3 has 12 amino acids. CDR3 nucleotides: TGTGCCAGCAGCAGAGGTTCGTACGAGCAGTACTTC. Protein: CASSRGSYEQYF.

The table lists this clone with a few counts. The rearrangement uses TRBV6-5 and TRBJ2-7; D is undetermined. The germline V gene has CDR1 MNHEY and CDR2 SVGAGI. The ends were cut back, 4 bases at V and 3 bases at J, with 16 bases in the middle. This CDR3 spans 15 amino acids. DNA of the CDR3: TGTGCCAGCAGTTGGGTCCCCGGACGGAGCTACGAGCAGTACTTC. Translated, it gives CASSWVPGRSYEQYF.

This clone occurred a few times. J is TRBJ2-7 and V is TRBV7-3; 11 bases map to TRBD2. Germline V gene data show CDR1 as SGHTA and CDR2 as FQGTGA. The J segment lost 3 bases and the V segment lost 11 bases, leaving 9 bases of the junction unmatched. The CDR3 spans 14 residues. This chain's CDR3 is CAELWTSGLYEQYF. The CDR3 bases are TGTGCCGAGCTGTGGACTAGCGGGCTCTACGAGCAGTACTTC.

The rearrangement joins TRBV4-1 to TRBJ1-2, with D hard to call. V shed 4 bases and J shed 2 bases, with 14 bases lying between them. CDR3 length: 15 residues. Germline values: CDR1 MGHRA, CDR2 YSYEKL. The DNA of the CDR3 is TGCGCCAGCAGCCCTGGGAGGGAGATCAACTATGGCTACACCTTC. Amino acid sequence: CASSPGREINYGYTF.